The 21 T cell receptor beta chains listed next were all sequenced from one sample in a study of early stage breast cancer tumors. Clones were read by immunoSEQ multiplex PCR, and TCRdb kept only the in-frame ones, dropping some. Of 50,000 to 75,000 clones listed, about 83% are singletons. Sequencing used blood. Receptors originate from a person aged 30-39 years with breast cancer.

The chain has TRBV19 and TRBJ2-4; TRBD2 matches at 9 bases. The CDR3 totals 17 residues. Trimming removed 4 bases from V and 4 bases from J; junction bases left unmatched: 11. Germline assignment: CDR1 LNHDA and CDR2 SQIVND (reference sequence). CDR3 bases: TGTGCCAGTAGTACCTCCGCGAGTGCGGGAGGGAAAAACATTCAGTACTTC. This translates into CASSTSASAGGKNIQYF.

There are a few counts of this clone. The chain uses TRBV19 and TRBJ1-5, with D unresolved. Trimming cost V 4 bases and J 6 bases, with 16 bases left between them. The CDR3 contains 15 residues. Germline CDR1 is LNHDA and CDR2 is SQIVND (reference sequence). CDR3 amino acids: CASSNLSTAAQPQHF. The CDR3 DNA reads TGTGCCAGTAGTAACCTTTCTACAGCGGCTCAGCCCCAGCATTTT.

The CDR3 coding sequence is TGTGCCAGCAGCTTACAGGGAGGAACAGATACGCAGTATTTT. Its translation is CASSLQGGTDTQYF. This chain uses TRBV25-1 with TRBJ2-3, with D perhaps matching TRBD1 or TRBD2 (6 bases each). Looked up from germline, CDR1 is MGHDK and CDR2 is SYGVNS. CDR3 length equals 14 residues. V was clipped by 6 bases and J by 3 bases, with 13 bases between them.

About this clone: A read error may produce the germline difference seen at one junction end. The V gene is TRBV27, the J gene TRBJ2-1; 8 bases line up with TRBD2. The CDR3 has 14 amino acids. Germline loops: CDR1 MNHEY, CDR2 SMNVEV (reference sequence). CDR3 bases: TGTGCCACCAGTAGTAGCGGGGCCTACAATGAGCAGTTCTTC. Protein: CATSSSGAYNEQFF.

Judged by abundance, this clone is medium-sized. The chain joins TRBV7-9 to TRBJ2-3, with 7 bases that match TRBD1. The germline V gene encodes CDR1 SEHNR and CDR2 FQNEAQ (reference sequence). V shed 5 bases, J shed 2 bases, and the junction held 4 bases outside the gene matches. There are 14 residues in the CDR3. CDR3 in DNA: TGTGCCAGCAGCCCGGGACAGCACACAGATACGCAGTATTTT. Translation gives CASSPGQHTDTQYF.

The rearrangement links TRBV10-1 to TRBJ1-1; the D gene is possibly TRBD1 (5 bases). Germline V CDR1 and CDR2: WNHNN, SYGVQD (reference sequence). Trimming removed 9 bases at V and 7 bases at J, with 12 bases between. The CDR3 is 11 amino acids. CDR3 DNA: TGCGCCAGAAAGCAGGGATTTGAAGCTTTCTTT. Protein: CARKQGFEAFF.

The chain is built from TRBV7-2 and TRBJ2-7; 10 positions match TRBD2. This CDR3 region has 15 residues. The V gene's germline CDR1 is SGHTA and CDR2 FQGNSA. V dropped 1 base and J dropped 3; count of bases not matched to a gene: 3. This CDR3 reads CASSLVASGSYEQYF. The CDR3 DNA sequence: TGTGCCAGCAGCTTAGTAGCTAGCGGGAGCTACGAGCAGTACTTC.

As DNA, the CDR3 is TGTGCCTGGCTCCTGGGGACTAGCGGGGATCTGAGCACAGATACGCAGTATTTT. Translated: CAWLLGTSGDLSTDTQYF. The rearrangement joins TRBV30 to TRBJ2-3, with 13 bases aligning to TRBD2. The CDR3 spans 18 residues. V dropped 5 bases and J dropped 0; count of bases not matched to a gene: 11. Looked up from germline, CDR1 is GTSNPN and CDR2 is SVGIG (reference sequence).

This chain joins TRBV6-4 and TRBJ2-5; tentatively, D is TRBD2 (5 bases). Trimming removed 6 bases from V and 7 bases from J, with 12 bases in between. This CDR3 has 12 amino acids. The V gene's germline CDR1 is MRHNA and CDR2 SNTAGT. In DNA form, the CDR3 reads TGTGCCAGCAGCCCCGGAGGAGGGACCCAGTACTTC. Translated, it gives CASSPGGGTQYF.

The rearrangement joins TRBV2 to TRBJ1-2; 9 nucleotides line up with TRBD1. The V segment lost 4 bases and the J segment 7 bases; nucleotides outside the gene matches: 10. The CDR3 spans 15 residues. Germline V gene sequence: CDR1 SNHLY, CDR2 FYNNEI. The CDR3 here is CASSGTGGVDRGYTF. CDR3 DNA sequence: TGTGCCAGCAGTGGAACAGGGGGCGTAGATCGTGGCTACACCTTC.

This clone appeared once. The chain links TRBV18 to TRBJ1-1; no definite D call. V was trimmed by 3 bases and J by 1 base, leaving 12 bases between them. The length of the CDR3 is 15 residues. Germline V gene lookup returns CDR1 KGHSH and CDR2 LQKENI. The CDR3: CASSPEIYRNTEAFF. The CDR3 DNA follows: TGTGCCAGCTCACCCGAAATATATCGGAACACTGAAGCTTTCTTT.

This clone was detected once. The rearrangement links TRBV4-1 to TRBJ2-1; D is possibly TRBD1 (6 bases). There are 15 residues in the CDR3. The V and J ends lost 4 bases and 4 bases respectively, with 14 bases between them. CDR1 is MGHRA and CDR2 is YSYEKL in the germline V gene. The CDR3 region has the DNA TGCGCCAGCAGCCGGGAACAGGGAGAGTACAATGAGCAGTTCTTC. This gives the protein CASSREQGEYNEQFF.

The chain recombines TRBV5-4 with TRBJ1-1; D is unclear. Between the trimmed V and J ends, which lost 1 base and 1 base, there was a span of 11 bases. The germline V gene has CDR1 SGHNT and CDR2 YYREEE (reference sequence). The CDR3 runs 15 residues. CDR3 in amino acids: CASSLQSRANTEAFF. For the CDR3, the DNA is TGTGCCAGCAGCTTGCAATCGAGAGCGAACACTGAAGCTTTCTTT.

V gene TRBV5-1 combines with J gene TRBJ2-7; TRBD1 or TRBD2 may be the D gene (5 bases each). Looked up from germline, CDR1 is SGHRS and CDR2 is YFSETQ. Between the trimmed V and J ends, which lost 0 bases and 0 bases, there was a span of 13 bases. The CDR3 totals 16 residues. This CDR3 reads CASSLGPGTDSYEQYF. CDR3 nucleotide sequence: TGCGCCAGCAGCTTGGGGCCAGGGACGGACTCCTACGAGCAGTACTTC.

The chain combines TRBV9 with TRBJ2-7; 9 nucleotides align to TRBD1. V was clipped by 0 bases and J by 7 bases; unmatched bases: 5. Looked up from germline, CDR1 is SGDLS and CDR2 is YYNGEE. The CDR3 is made up of 14 amino acids. CDR3 sequence: CASSVEQGAKEQYF. The CDR3 DNA is TGTGCCAGCAGCGTAGAACAGGGGGCGAAAGAGCAGTACTTC.

This chain links TRBV5-6 with TRBJ2-5; possible D gene TRBD2, 5 bases. Trimming took 1 base from V and 5 from J, leaving 9 bases between them. The germline V gene has CDR1 SGHDT and CDR2 YYEEEE. CDR3 size: 13 residues. The chain's CDR3 is CASSLSSYETQYF. Here the CDR3 DNA reads TGTGCCAGCAGCTTGTCTAGCTATGAGACCCAGTACTTC.

This chain joins TRBV6-6 and TRBJ1-1; 9 positions match TRBD1. With V trimmed by 2 bases and J by 1 base, 5 bases remained unmatched. Germline CDR1 reads MNHNY; CDR2 reads SVGAGI (reference sequence). The CDR3 length is 16 residues. This CDR3 reads CASSYGGQGGNTEAFF. The CDR3 DNA reads as TGTGCCAGCAGTTACGGGGGACAGGGAGGGAACACTGAAGCTTTCTTT.

The chain has TRBV29-1 and TRBJ1-2; D might be TRBD1 (5 bases). The CDR3 runs to 13 residues. Germline V gives CDR1 SQVTM, CDR2 ANQGSEA. Trimming took off 1 base at V and 0 bases at J, with 6 bases between the two ends. The DNA of the CDR3 is TGCAGCGTTGAAGGGGGGGCTAACTATGGCTACACCTTC. Translation: CSVEGGANYGYTF.

This chain uses TRBV30 with TRBJ2-7, with TRBD1 as a possible D gene (6 bases). Germline CDR1 and CDR2: GTSNPN and SVGIG (reference sequence). The CDR3 consists of 12 residues. Trimming took 3 bases from V and 5 from J, leaving 11 bases between them. The CDR3 spells CAWSQGRHEQYF. Here the CDR3 DNA reads TGTGCCTGGAGCCAGGGGAGACACGAGCAGTACTTC.

This chain joins TRBV19 and TRBJ2-3, with D perhaps assigned TRBD1 or TRBD2 (5 bases each). V shed 5 bases and J shed 4 bases, with 19 bases lying between them. Looked up from germline, CDR1 is LNHDA and CDR2 is SQIVND (reference sequence). CDR3 size: 16 residues. CDR3 nucleotides: TGTGCCAGTAGTCCCCGGCTAGGGACGTCTTCAGATACGCAGTATTTT. It specifies CASSPRLGTSSDTQYF. Based on the CDR3 plus reference TRBV19 and TRBJ2-3, the full variable domain is DGGITQSPKYLFRKEGQNVTLSCEQNLNHDAMYWYRQDPGQGLRLIYYSQIVNDFQKGDIAEGYSVSREKKESFPLTVTSAQKNPTAFYLCASSPRLGTSSDTQYFGPGTRLTVL.

The gene calls are TRBV4-1 and TRBJ2-7; the D gene could be TRBD1 or TRBD2 (5 bases each). Trimming took 2 bases from V and 0 from J, leaving 23 bases between them. Looked up from germline, CDR1 is MGHRA and CDR2 is YSYEKL. The CDR3 covers 19 residues. This chain's CDR3 is CASSQIDFVGRSTSYEQYF. As DNA, the CDR3 is TGCGCCAGCAGCCAAATTGACTTTGTGGGACGCTCGACCTCCTACGAGCAGTACTTC.